These 27 T cell receptor beta chains originate from one sample sequenced in a study of shared clonotypes between healthy human individuals. Some clones are missing from TCRdb's copy, which holds only in-frame ones; the method was immunoSEQ multiplex PCR. The sample holds about 2.4 million clones, 80% to 95% seen once. The sample was naive CD4+ T cells from PBMCs. Subset noted: CD45RA+ positively selected. The origin of the receptors is a man younger than 35 in good health. Some clones in this sample may be carry-over from other donors' samples.

The chain joins TRBV5-1 to TRBJ2-7; D gene ambiguous. The CDR3 length is 16 residues. V was trimmed by 0 bases and J by 2 bases, leaving 15 bases between them. Germline V gene data show CDR1 as SGHRS and CDR2 as YFSETQ. This chain's CDR3 is CASSLATSRAAYEQYF. CDR3 bases: TGCGCCAGCAGCTTGGCCACGAGTCGGGCCGCCTACGAGCAGTACTTC.

This chain uses TRBV28 with TRBJ2-7, with 10 bases identical to TRBD2. The CDR3 runs 16 residues. V shed 2 bases and J 7 bases; nucleotides not matched to a gene: 11. The germline V gene has CDR1 MDHEN and CDR2 SYDVKM. Here the CDR3 reads CASSLAGTSARTEQYF. The CDR3 coding sequence is TGTGCCAGCAGTTTAGCCGGGACTAGCGCTAGAACGGAGCAGTACTTC.

This clone was seen a few times. The same CDR3 also results from other DNA sequences found in this sample. V and J are TRBV5-1 and TRBJ1-1; 7 nucleotides align to TRBD1. The CDR3 runs to 14 residues. The J segment lost 0 bases and the V segment lost 2 bases, leaving 1 base of the junction unmatched. Germline assignment: CDR1 SGHRS and CDR2 YFSETQ. The CDR3 spells CASSLGQVNTEAFF. Here the CDR3 DNA reads TGCGCCAGCAGCTTAGGACAGGTGAACACTGAAGCTTTCTTT.

The table lists this clone with a count of one. The V call is TRBV5-1, the J call TRBJ2-1, with 10 bases matching TRBD2. Per germline, CDR1 SGHRS and CDR2 YFSETQ. The CDR3 covers 15 residues. Trimming removed 4 bases from V and 8 bases from J; junction bases left unmatched: 9. CDR3 sequence reads: CASSPGASGRYEQFF. The CDR3 DNA reads as TGCGCCAGCAGCCCCGGGGCTAGCGGGAGATATGAGCAGTTCTTC.

The gene calls are TRBV9 and TRBJ1-2, with D unclear. Germline V gene lookup returns CDR1 SGDLS and CDR2 YYNGEE. Trimming took 0 bases from V and 9 from J, leaving 15 bases between them. The CDR3 has 14 amino acids. The CDR3 region is CASSVGDDGMRYTF. Written as DNA, the CDR3 is TGTGCCAGCAGCGTAGGGGATGACGGCATGCGCTACACCTTC.

The rearrangement joins TRBV4-1 to TRBJ2-5; D gene unclear. Trimming stripped 2 bases from V and 4 bases from J, with 8 bases between. This CDR3 is 13 amino acids long. CDR1 is MGHRA, CDR2 YSYEKL, per germline. DNA of the CDR3: TGCGCCAGCAGCCAATGGGGTTTAGAGACCCAGTACTTC. Protein: CASSQWGLETQYF.

Comments on this clone: The same CDR3 is also encoded by other DNA sequences in this sample. This chain joins TRBV28 and TRBJ2-6, with a tentative D call TRBD2 (5 bases). V dropped 6 bases and J dropped 0 bases, with 9 bases sitting between them. Germline CDR1 is MDHEN and CDR2 is SYDVKM. The CDR3 spans 15 residues. CDR3 sequence: CASSTAGSGANVLTF. In nucleotides, the CDR3 is TGTGCCAGCAGCACGGCGGGCTCTGGGGCCAACGTCCTGACTTTC.

Only one count was recorded for this clone. The chain carries TRBV11-2 and TRBJ1-1, with D possibly matching TRBD1 (5 bases). The CDR3 consists of 14 residues. Germline V CDR1 and CDR2: SGHAT, FQNNGV. Trimming removed 3 bases from V and 6 bases from J, with 14 bases in between. The CDR3 reads CASSFPKTVPEAFF. CDR3 DNA: TGTGCCAGCAGCTTCCCCAAGACAGTTCCTGAAGCTTTCTTT.

This sequence joins TRBV7-2 and TRBJ2-7, with TRBD2 matching 12 bases. Germline CDR1 is SGHTA and CDR2 is FQGNSA. This CDR3 comprises 14 residues. After removal of 6 bases from V and 6 bases from J, the junction contained 6 bases not matched to a gene. DNA of the CDR3: TGTGCCAGCAGAAGGACTAGCGGGATCGGCGAGCAGTACTTC. Translated: CASRRTSGIGEQYF.

This clone has just a few counts. The genes are TRBV30 and TRBJ1-5; TRBD1 matches at 9 bases. Looked up from germline, CDR1 is GTSNPN and CDR2 is SVGIG (reference sequence). This CDR3 is 14 amino acids long. J gave up 6 bases and V 3 bases, and 6 bases lay outside the gene matches. The DNA for the CDR3 is TGTGCCTGGAGCGTAGGACAGGGGACTCAGCCCCAGCATTTT. The encoded protein is CAWSVGQGTQPQHF.

The V gene is TRBV28, the J gene TRBJ2-7; possible D gene TRBD1, 5 bases. CDR1 MDHEN and CDR2 SYDVKM come from the germline V gene. The CDR3 sequence is 15 residues long. The V and J ends lost 3 bases and 0 bases respectively, with 12 bases between them. The CDR3, as DNA: TGTGCCAGCAGTTTCCTCGGACAAGCCTCCTACGAGCAGTACTTC. Translation: CASSFLGQASYEQYF.

The chain has TRBV11-3 and TRBJ2-7; D remains ambiguous. The length of the CDR3 is 15 residues. V dropped 1 base and J dropped 2 bases, with 12 bases sitting between them. Germline V gives CDR1 SGHNT, CDR2 YENEEA. CDR3: CASSLGPQPAYEQYF. CDR3 nucleotides: TGTGCCAGCAGCTTAGGCCCCCAGCCGGCCTACGAGCAGTACTTC.

This clone has only one observation. The chain has TRBV18 and TRBJ1-4, with 8 nucleotides matching TRBD1. With V trimmed by 1 base and J by 8 bases, 6 bases remained unmatched. Germline V gene data show CDR1 as KGHSH and CDR2 as LQKENI. The CDR3 length is 15 residues. This CDR3 is CASSPQQGEGEKLFF. In DNA, the CDR3 is TGTGCCAGCTCACCACAACAGGGGGAAGGAGAAAAACTGTTTTTT.

This clone was recorded only once. The rearrangement links TRBV18 to TRBJ1-1; 12 nucleotides line up with TRBD1. Germline V gene lookup returns CDR1 KGHSH and CDR2 LQKENI. This CDR3 comprises 18 residues. V trimming: 3 bases; J trimming: 5 bases; junction bases outside the gene matches: 13. CDR3 DNA: TGTGCCAGCTCACCTTTAATGTTCGGGACAGGGGGCGAAACTGAAGCTTTCTTT. Protein product: CASSPLMFGTGGETEAFF. The variable domain in full, completed from reference TRBV18 and TRBJ1-1, reads NAGVMQNPRHLVRRRGQEARLRCSPMKGHSHVYWYRQLPEEGLKFMVYLQKENIIDESGMPKERFSAEFPKEGPSILRIQQVVRGDSAAYFCASSPLMFGTGGETEAFFGQGTRLTVV.

The rearrangement links TRBV18 to TRBJ2-1; TRBD2 might be the D (6 bases). The germline gives CDR1 KGHSH, CDR2 LQKENI. This CDR3 is 15 amino acids long. The V end lost 3 bases, the J end lost 2 bases, and 11 bases lay between the germline ends. The CDR3 DNA sequence: TGTGCCAGCTCACCGATGTGGGGGGCCTACAATGAGCAGTTCTTC. It codes for CASSPMWGAYNEQFF.

The chain uses TRBV7-8 and TRBJ2-3, with TRBD2 matching 9 bases. CDR1 and CDR2 (germline): SGHVS, FQNEAQ. With 5 bases clipped from V and 3 bases from J, the junction kept 9 bases outside the gene matches. The CDR3 has 16 amino acids. Here the CDR3 reads CASSILAGSPTDTQYF. The CDR3 region has the DNA TGTGCCAGCAGCATCCTAGCGGGGAGTCCTACAGATACGCAGTATTTT. Combining the CDR3 with reference TRBV7-8 and TRBJ2-3 gives the whole variable domain GAGVSQSPRYKVAKRGQDVALRCDPISGHVSLFWYQQALGQGPEFLTYFQNEAQLDKSGLPSDRFFAERPEGSVSTLKIQRTQQEDSAVYLCASSILAGSPTDTQYFGPGTRLTVL.

The chain links TRBV28 to TRBJ1-5; TRBD1 agrees at 9 bases. The germline V gene encodes CDR1 MDHEN and CDR2 SYDVKM. The J segment lost 3 bases and the V segment lost 5 bases, leaving 8 bases of the junction unmatched. The CDR3 has 16 amino acids. The DNA for the CDR3 is TGTGCCAGCAGTCCGGGGACAGGGTATTTCAATCAGCCCCAGCATTTT. Protein: CASSPGTGYFNQPQHF.

The rearrangement uses TRBV19 and TRBJ1-5; maybe TRBD1 (5 bases). This CDR3 is built from 14 residues. Trimming pared 4 bases from V and 1 base from J, leaving 8 bases between. The V gene's germline CDR1 is LNHDA and CDR2 SQIVND (reference sequence). The CDR3 nucleotides are TGTGCCAGTAGTAAGAGGACAAGCAATCAGCCCCAGCATTTT. As protein: CASSKRTSNQPQHF.

The chain has TRBV5-1 and TRBJ2-2, with 10 bases fitting TRBD2. Germline V lookup: CDR1 SGHRS, CDR2 YFSETQ. This CDR3 region has 16 residues. V was clipped by 5 bases and J by 5 bases; unmatched bases: 9. CDR3 nucleotides: TGCGCCAGCAGAGTACCCCTAGCGGGAGCTACCGGGGAGCTGTTTTTT. It encodes CASRVPLAGATGELFF.

V gene TRBV6-5 combines with J gene TRBJ2-7; D may be TRBD1 (6 bases). With 5 bases removed from V and 7 bases from J, the gap between germline ends came to 18 bases. CDR3 length: 14 amino acids. The germline CDR1 and CDR2 sequences are MNHEY and SVGAGI. The CDR3 spells CASSQSPGAREQYF. The DNA for the CDR3 is TGTGCCAGCAGTCAAAGTCCAGGGGCGCGTGAGCAGTACTTC.

This sequence joins TRBV5-1 and TRBJ2-7; D is perhaps TRBD1 (6 bases). Germline V gene lookup returns CDR1 SGHRS and CDR2 YFSETQ. V lost 1 base and J lost 5, with 28 bases in between. This CDR3 is 19 amino acids long. CDR3 in DNA: TGCGCCAGCAGCTTGTTGTCAGGGGCGAACTACTACATAGGTGACGAGCAGTACTTC. It codes for CASSLLSGANYYIGDEQYF. Filled out from reference TRBV5-1 and TRBJ2-7, the complete variable domain reads KAGVTQTPRYLIKTRGQQVTLSCSPISGHRSVSWYQQTPGQGLQFLFEYFSETQRNKGNFPGRFSGRQFSNSRSEMNVSTLELGDSALYLCASSLLSGANYYIGDEQYFGPGTRLTVT.

This chain joins TRBV6-1 and TRBJ2-3; weak D call: TRBD2 (6 bases). V lost 6 bases and J 0 bases, leaving 10 bases between the germline ends. This CDR3 is 14 amino acids long. Germline CDR1 reads MNHNS; CDR2 reads SASEGT. The CDR3 sequence is CASRSRGSTDTQYF. CDR3 bases: TGTGCCAGCAGATCCCGGGGGAGCACAGATACGCAGTATTTT.

The chain carries TRBV5-1 and TRBJ2-7; TRBD2 matches 10 bases. The V gene end was trimmed by 3 bases and the J gene end by 0 bases; junction bases not matched to a gene: 3. Germline V gives CDR1 SGHRS, CDR2 YFSETQ. The CDR3 totals 15 residues. This chain's CDR3 is CASSSLAGSSYEQYF. In nucleotides, the CDR3 is TGCGCCAGCAGCTCACTAGCGGGATCCTCCTACGAGCAGTACTTC.

The gene calls are TRBV28 and TRBJ2-7; D is undetermined. V dropped 1 base and J dropped 5 bases, with 12 bases sitting between them. Germline V CDR1 and CDR2: MDHEN, SYDVKM. The CDR3 runs to 14 residues. The CDR3 nucleotides are TGTGCCAGCAGTTTATCCCGCCCGTTCGACGAGCAGTACTTC. Translation: CASSLSRPFDEQYF.

The chain carries TRBV12-5 and TRBJ2-1, with 9 bases aligning to TRBD2. J lost 8 bases, V lost 5 bases, and 10 bases had no gene match. The CDR3 loop spans 15 amino acids. The V gene's germline CDR1 is LGHNT and CDR2 FRNRAP. This CDR3 reads CASGTSGTSMDEQFF. DNA for the CDR3: TGTGCTAGTGGTACCTCCGGGACTAGCATGGATGAGCAGTTCTTC. The full variable domain, in which reference TRBV12-5 and TRBJ2-1 provide the parts outside the CDR3, is DARVTQTPRHKVTEMGQEVTMRCQPILGHNTVFWYRQTMMQGLELLAYFRNRAPLDDSGMPKDRFSAEMPDATLATLKIQPSEPRDSAVYFCASGTSGTSMDEQFFGPGTRLTVL.

The chain joins TRBV21-1 to TRBJ2-3; no check of the table's D call, TRBD2, against the DNA was made. TRBV21-1 is shown as a pseudogene. The CDR3 covers 16 residues. CDR3 bases: TGTGCCAGCAGCGACCGACTAGCGGGACTACCCCGTACGCAGTATTTT. It is translated as CASSDRLAGLPRTQYF.

Turning to this clone: The sample carries other DNA sequences with the same CDR3. The DNA of the CDR3 is TGCGCCAGCAGCTCCGGGACTGGCACGAACACCGGGGAGCTGTTTTTT. Its protein product is CASSSGTGTNTGELFF. The V gene is TRBV5-1, the J gene TRBJ2-2, with a weak D call TRBD2 (6 bases). CDR1 SGHRS and CDR2 YFSETQ come from the germline V gene. V dropped 3 bases and J dropped 0 bases, with 12 bases sitting between them. This CDR3 comprises 16 residues. Using reference TRBV5-1 and TRBJ2-2 for the parts outside the CDR3, the full variable domain is KAGVTQTPRYLIKTRGQQVTLSCSPISGHRSVSWYQQTPGQGLQFLFEYFSETQRNKGNFPGRFSGRQFSNSRSEMNVSTLELGDSALYLCASSSGTGTNTGELFFGEGSRLTVL.